This TCR beta chain appears in the sequencing data of a study of T cell responses to AZD1222 COVID-19 vaccine. As for this clone: The antigen remains unidentified. Other DNA sequences in the sample encode the same CDR3.

The CDR3 loop spans 15 amino acids. Germline CDR1 SGDLS, CDR2 YYNGEE. The ends were cut back, 0 bases at V and 5 bases at J, with 9 bases in the middle. Points from the study as a whole: Vaccine-associated CD4 TCRs ranged over spike, dominating at 160-218 and 743-854. Only a handful of AZD1222 recipients tested seropositive at baseline. Following two doses of AZD1222, Spike-specific TCR breadth and depth rose.

Sequencing was performed with immunoSEQ multiplex PCR; in TCRdb, only in-frame clones are kept and a portion is missing. The sample shows 170,000 or so clones, about 91% of them seen only once. This sequence was found in an adult who received the AZD1222 COVID-19 vaccine. The rearrangement uses TRBV9 and TRBJ1-6; no clear D. Source: peripheral blood, taken 28 days after the second AZD1222 dose. The CDR3 DNA is TGTGCCAGCAGCGTAGATCCGGGAGATAATTCACCCCTCCACTTT. This codes for CASSVDPGDNSPLHF.